The following is a TCR beta chain sequence with its context. The target antigen is unknown. This record belongs to a study of CD8 T cells in Susac syndrome. Sequencing of TCR beta was performed on blood CD8+ T cells and on blood CD4+ T cells. Healthy donors served as the controls. They were matched for age and sex. RNA amounts of about 0.5 to 1 ug underwent reverse transcription with random hexamers. Amplification of TCR beta CDR3 used immunoSEQ multiplex PCR across 54 Vbeta and 13 Jbeta. TCRdb re-analysed the immunoSEQ multiplex PCR reads in MiXCR, keeping a single row per CDR3 protein. The sample carries roughly 200,000 distinct CDR3 sequences, 85% to 95% recorded once. Study-level points and caveats: As the study acknowledged, the number of individuals in its TCR sequencing and HLA analysis was relatively small.

This TCR derives from a human donor in good health. The material sequenced was CD4+ T cells from PBMCs.

The CDR3, as DNA: TGTGCCAGCAGTTTCACAGGGGGCCGTGGCTACACCTTC. This gives the protein CASSFTGGRGYTF. The chain combines TRBV27 with TRBJ1-2; 9 positions match TRBD1. V lost 3 bases and J lost 7; bases outside the gene matches: 3. This CDR3 region has 13 residues. Germline loops: CDR1 MNHEY, CDR2 SMNVEV (reference sequence).